The T cell receptor (beta chain) described here comes from a study of T-cell reconstitution after alpha-beta-depleted transplantation in children. This clonotype was counted ten times or more. The authors prepared the TCRbeta library with unique molecular identifiers. TCRdb itself ran the PCR reads through MiXCR, one entry per CDR3 protein. The repertoire includes about 350,000 distinct CDR3 sequences, about 14% of them detected once, and over 3.5% sits in the top ten. The CDR3 totals 12 residues. Looked up from germline, CDR1 is SGHRS and CDR2 is YFSETQ. The V gene end was trimmed by 4 bases and the J gene end by 7 bases; junction bases not matched to a gene: 3.

The rearrangement uses TRBV5-1 and TRBJ1-1; 8 positions match TRBD1. Sequencing used PBMCs, obtained from the stem cell graft. This TCR was sampled from a human donor who donated a stem cell graft to a child with Fanconi anemia. CDR3 DNA sequence: TGCGCCAGCAGCCGACAGGGGAATGAAGCTTTCTTT. Amino acid sequence: CASSRQGNEAFF.